This T cell receptor beta chain was profiled in a study of regulatory T cells in long-lasting Graves disease. The time point was: newly diagnosed GD, antithyroid drugs for less than 3 months. Preparation of the TCR library used RNA extracted from PBMCs. The source of the patients was an endocrinology department in Xi'an, China. Trimming removed 5 bases from V and 2 bases from J; junction bases left unmatched: 5. The V gene's germline CDR1 is SEHNR and CDR2 FQNEAQ (reference sequence). This CDR3 has 15 amino acids. Investigators prepared the TCR beta libraries by applying iRepertoire HTBI primers and Arm-PCR of CDR3 regions. TCRdb called the multiplex PCR reads again in MiXCR, with one record for every CDR3 protein. This table has more than 450,000 distinct CDR3 sequences, about 16% appearing once. This clonotype was recorded at least ten times. In addition, the sample was reused for a study of T cells in Graves' hyperthyroidism and ophthalmopathy.

The rearrangement joins TRBV7-9 to TRBJ2-1; the match to TRBD1 covers 8 bases. The material was peripheral blood mononuclear cells (PBMCs), obtained at new diagnosis, from a patient treated with antithyroid drugs. This TCR came from a man aged 35 to 55 with Graves disease. The CDR3 coding sequence is TGTGCCAGCAGCCGAGGACAGGGCCCCTACAATGAGCAGTTCTTC. Its protein is CASSRGQGPYNEQFF.